What follows are 28 T cell receptor beta chains derived from one specimen sequenced in a study of blood T cell repertoires in COVID-19. Data came from immunoSEQ multiplex PCR; TCRdb stores just in-frame clones and leaves some out. The data show under 300,000 clones, with approximately 90% seen just once and roughly 2% held by the top ten. The specimen sequenced was PBMCs or T cells enriched from blood (not recorded which). All receptors come from a woman aged 60-70 years in a cohort exposed to, infected with or recovered from COVID-19 (not recorded which).

This chain uses TRBV7-2 with TRBJ2-1; D might be TRBD1 (5 bases). Germline V gene sequence: CDR1 SGHTA, CDR2 FQGNSA. Trimming took 4 bases from V and 0 from J, leaving 16 bases between them. The CDR3 is 17 residues long. This chain's CDR3 is CASSSPGKVSSYNEQFF. The DNA of the CDR3 is TGTGCCAGCAGCTCCCCAGGGAAGGTTAGCTCCTACAATGAGCAGTTCTTC.

This chain connects TRBV24-1 to TRBJ1-4; no clear D gene. The germline V gene has CDR1 KGHDR and CDR2 SFDVKD. V shed 2 bases and J shed 5 bases, with 11 bases lying between them. The CDR3 totals 15 residues. The DNA of the CDR3 is TGTGCCACCAGTGATTCAAGGCGGTCAAATGAAAAACTGTTTTTT. Amino acids: CATSDSRRSNEKLFF.

The table lists this clone with a few counts. The chain is built from TRBV15 and TRBJ1-2; D might be TRBD1 (5 bases). With 5 bases removed from V and 7 bases from J, the gap between germline ends came to 20 bases. Germline assignment: CDR1 LNHNV and CDR2 YYDKDF (reference sequence). CDR3 length: 15 residues. CDR3 region: CATSRAGTTTGGYTF. In nucleotides, the CDR3 is TGTGCCACCAGCCGAGCCGGGACTACGACGGGTGGCTACACCTTC.

The chain joins TRBV7-3 to TRBJ1-2, with D possibly TRBD1 on 5 matching bases. Germline V lookup: CDR1 SGHTA, CDR2 FQGTGA. Trimming pared 5 bases from V and 6 bases from J, leaving 13 bases between. The CDR3 contains 13 residues. As DNA, the CDR3 is TGTGCCAGCAGCCCCCAACCAGGGAATGGCTACACCTTC. Translating gives CASSPQPGNGYTF.

The chain uses TRBV7-9 and TRBJ2-3, with D possibly TRBD2 on 5 matching bases. CDR3 length: 14 amino acids. V was shortened by 1 base and J by 5 bases, with 10 bases between the two germline ends. From germline, CDR1 is SEHNR and CDR2 FQNEAQ (reference sequence). The CDR3, as DNA: TGTGCCAGCAGCTTAGGCCTAGCACGAGATACGCAGTATTTT. Translation: CASSLGLARDTQYF.

The rearrangement joins TRBV4-2 to TRBJ2-5, with 13 bases lining up with TRBD2. Per germline, CDR1 LGHNA and CDR2 YNFKEQ. Trimming cost V 1 base and J 1 base; bases outside gene matches: 3. The CDR3 contains 17 residues. The CDR3 loop is CASSQGTSGRAQETQYF. As DNA, the CDR3 is TGTGCCAGCAGCCAAGGTACTAGCGGGAGGGCCCAAGAGACCCAGTACTTC.

A word on this clone: Additional DNA sequences in this sample encode the identical CDR3. V and J are TRBV9 and TRBJ1-1, with 7 positions matching TRBD1. CDR1 SGDLS and CDR2 YYNGEE come from the germline V gene. J lost 1 base, V lost 0 bases, and 0 bases had no gene match. The CDR3 is 14 residues long. CDR3: CASSVDRGNTEAFF. As DNA, the CDR3 is TGTGCCAGCAGCGTAGACAGGGGGAACACTGAAGCTTTCTTT.

The DNA for the CDR3 is TGTGCCAGCTCACCACAAGGGCGTGGACAGGGAGGGGGCGAGCAGTACTTC. Protein sequence: CASSPQGRGQGGGEQYF. The V call is TRBV18, the J call TRBJ2-7; TRBD1 is a possible D gene (8 bases). Germline CDR1 KGHSH, CDR2 LQKENI. The ends were cut back, 1 base at V and 6 bases at J, with 22 bases in the middle. The CDR3 loop spans 17 amino acids.

The chain is built from TRBV2 and TRBJ1-6, with D uncertain. This CDR3 is 16 amino acids long. The germline V and J ends were trimmed by 4 bases and 7 bases, with 17 bases remaining between them. CDR1 and CDR2 (germline): SNHLY, FYNNEI. Here the CDR3 DNA reads TGTGCCAGCAGTGTGGGTCTTGGCAGGTCCAATTCACCCCTCCACTTT. Protein: CASSVGLGRSNSPLHF.

This clone turned up a few times. J is TRBJ1-3 and V is TRBV3-1 (or the pseudogene TRBV3-2), with a tentative D call TRBD1 (5 bases). Trimming pared 4 bases from V and 0 bases from J, leaving 13 bases between. Germline V gene lookup returns CDR1 LGHDT and CDR2 YNNKEL (reference sequence). The CDR3 extends over 16 amino acids. CDR3 DNA sequence: TGTGCCAGCAGCCCCCGAAGACAGTCCTCTGGAAACACCATATATTTT. This gives the protein CASSPRRQSSGNTIYF.

J is TRBJ1-5 and V is TRBV5-8; 7 positions agree with TRBD1. This CDR3 spans 15 amino acids. V dropped 4 bases and J dropped 6; count of bases not matched to a gene: 10. Germline assignment: CDR1 SGHTS and CDR2 YDEGEE. The CDR3 coding sequence is TGTGCCAGCAGCCTACAGGGGTCAGCGAGTCAGCCCCAGCATTTT. Encoded protein: CASSLQGSASQPQHF.

The DNA of the CDR3 is TGTGCCAGCAGATCCACTACTAGCGGGAGGGTAGATACGCAGTATTTT. Protein sequence: CASRSTTSGRVDTQYF. The chain couples TRBV5-5 to TRBJ2-3; TRBD2 matches at 13 bases. CDR3 length: 16 amino acids. J gave up 5 bases and V 5 bases, and 8 bases lay outside the gene matches. The V gene's germline CDR1 is SGHKS and CDR2 YYEKEE (reference sequence).

The chain recombines TRBV28 with TRBJ2-2; 11 bases line up with TRBD2. This CDR3 spans 14 amino acids. CDR1 is MDHEN, CDR2 SYDVKM, per germline. V shed 9 bases, J shed 4 bases, and the junction held 4 bases outside the gene matches. In DNA, the CDR3 is TGTGCCAGTTCCGGGACTAGCGGCACCGGGGAGCTGTTTTTT. Its protein is CASSGTSGTGELFF.

J is TRBJ1-6 and V is TRBV3-1 (or the pseudogene TRBV3-2), with 7 bases lining up with TRBD1. J lost 10 bases, V lost 0 bases, and 9 bases had no gene match. The germline V gene has CDR1 LGHDT and CDR2 YNNKEL (reference sequence). The length of the CDR3 is 16 residues. The CDR3 region is CASSQDRQGGQSPLHF. The CDR3 nucleotides are TGTGCCAGCAGCCAAGACCGACAGGGAGGCCAATCACCCCTCCACTTT.

The V and J genes are TRBV28 and TRBJ2-7, with TRBD1 identical over 9 bases. This CDR3 contains 15 residues. The ends lost 5 bases at V and 4 bases at J; junction bases unmatched: 9. Germline loops: CDR1 MDHEN, CDR2 SYDVKM. CDR3 coding DNA: TGTGCCAGCAGTCTACCTGCCGGGACAGGGTACGAGCAGTACTTC. Its translation: CASSLPAGTGYEQYF.

This clone came up a few times. The chain has TRBV6-5 and TRBJ2-3; 7 bases are shared with TRBD2. Unmatched junction bases numbered 7, after V lost 7 bases and J lost 9 bases. This CDR3 is 12 amino acids long. Germline values: CDR1 MNHEY, CDR2 SVGAGI. The DNA of the CDR3 is TGTGCCAGCACTAACCCTAGCGGCACGCAGTATTTT. Residues: CASTNPSGTQYF.

V is TRBV27 and J is TRBJ2-7; 9 nucleotides line up with TRBD1. The CDR3 consists of 15 residues. Germline V CDR1 and CDR2: MNHEY, SMNVEV (reference sequence). Unmatched junction bases numbered 9, after V lost 7 bases and J lost 2 bases. The CDR3 nucleotides read TGTGCCAGCATCTTGATTCGGGACAGGGCCTACGAGCAGTACTTC. It specifies CASILIRDRAYEQYF.

The chain couples TRBV9 to TRBJ2-3, with D perhaps TRBD2 (7 bases). V was pared by 5 bases and J by 3 bases, with 13 bases between. Germline assignment: CDR1 SGDLS and CDR2 YYNGEE. The CDR3 loop spans 14 amino acids. The CDR3 protein is CASRRGLGTDTQYF. The CDR3 DNA reads as TGTGCCAGCAGGCGGGGGCTTGGTACAGATACGCAGTATTTT.

The chain has TRBV24-1 and TRBJ2-1; 9 bases map to TRBD1. This CDR3 contains 17 residues. Looked up from germline, CDR1 is KGHDR and CDR2 is SFDVKD. The V and J ends lost 4 bases and 5 bases, in that order; junction bases with no gene match: 11. CDR3 region: CATSDRRTGTGNNEQFF. CDR3 in DNA: TGTGCCACCAGTGACAGACGAACCGGGACAGGGAACAATGAGCAGTTCTTC.

The chain combines TRBV20-1 with TRBJ2-5; no clear D gene. The ends were cut back, 4 bases at V and 2 bases at J, with 2 bases in the middle. The germline V gene encodes CDR1 DFQATT and CDR2 SNEGSKA (reference sequence). The CDR3 contains 10 residues. The CDR3 reads CSAIQETQYF. CDR3 in DNA: TGCAGTGCTATACAAGAGACCCAGTACTTC.

This rearrangement joins TRBV2 to TRBJ2-5; 11 positions match TRBD2. The germline V gene encodes CDR1 SNHLY and CDR2 FYNNEI. The CDR3 totals 14 residues. J was trimmed by 3 bases and V by 7 bases; bases with no gene match: 4. Written as DNA, the CDR3 is TGTGCCAGCAATAGCGGGAGGGGAGAAGAGACCCAGTACTTC. This sequence encodes CASNSGRGEETQYF.

The CDR3 region has the DNA TGTGCCAGCAGTTCGGACAGGTCTAATGAAAAACTGTTTTTT. This sequence encodes CASSSDRSNEKLFF. This chain uses TRBV11-2 with TRBJ1-4; 7 nucleotides line up with TRBD1. This CDR3 contains 14 residues. V dropped 6 bases and J dropped 3; count of bases not matched to a gene: 4. Germline V lookup: CDR1 SGHAT, CDR2 FQNNGV.

This clone was observed a single time. The chain has TRBV18 and TRBJ2-7, with D perhaps TRBD2 (6 bases). The CDR3 totals 13 residues. Per the germline V gene, CDR1 is KGHSH and CDR2 is LQKENI. Trimming removed 3 bases from V and 7 bases from J, with 13 bases in between. This CDR3 reads CASSPLPRGEQYF. Here the CDR3 DNA reads TGTGCCAGCTCACCCCTACCCCGGGGGGAGCAGTACTTC.

The V and J genes are TRBV5-6 and TRBJ1-1; 12 bases are a match to TRBD1. Germline V gives CDR1 SGHDT, CDR2 YYEEEE. The CDR3 loop spans 14 amino acids. V lost 5 bases and J lost 5; bases outside the gene matches: 4. The CDR3 coding sequence is TGTGCCAGCAGGGGGGACAGGGGGCTGACTGAAGCTTTCTTT. Translation gives CASRGDRGLTEAFF.

This clone was recorded at least ten times. The rearrangement uses TRBV19 and TRBJ1-1; D unclear. Trimming took 4 bases from V and 2 from J, leaving 17 bases between them. Germline V gene data show CDR1 as LNHDA and CDR2 as SQIVND (reference sequence). This CDR3 region has 16 residues. The CDR3 DNA follows: TGTGCCAGTAGTAAGGCGGTTAAGTTGAAAAACACTGAAGCTTTCTTT. Its protein is CASSKAVKLKNTEAFF.

This clone showed up just a few times. The genes are TRBV2 and TRBJ1-5; D gene unclear. The CDR3 extends over 14 amino acids. V was clipped by 3 bases and J by 1 base, with 7 bases between them. Germline V gene lookup returns CDR1 SNHLY and CDR2 FYNNEI. The CDR3 DNA follows: TGTGCCAGCAGTGATGTATTCAGCAATCAGCCCCAGCATTTT. It yields the protein CASSDVFSNQPQHF.

About this clone itself: The identical CDR3 is also encoded by other nucleotide sequences in the sample. V is TRBV3-1 (or the pseudogene TRBV3-2) and J is TRBJ2-7; D gene unclear. This CDR3 is 11 amino acids long. The germline V and J ends were trimmed by 1 base and 5 bases, with 3 bases remaining between them. Looked up from germline, CDR1 is LGHDT and CDR2 is YNNKEL (reference sequence). CDR3: CASSQVNEQYF. CDR3 DNA: TGTGCCAGCAGCCAAGTCAACGAGCAGTACTTC.

This clone was detected a few times. This sequence joins TRBV14 and TRBJ2-2; D is perhaps TRBD1 (6 bases). The CDR3 spans 15 residues. Trimming pared 8 bases from V and 1 base from J, leaving 14 bases between. Per germline, CDR1 SGHDN and CDR2 FVKESK. CDR3 DNA: TGTGCCAGCGGCACACAGGGTTTGAACACCGGGGAGCTGTTTTTT. Translated: CASGTQGLNTGELFF.